The 21 T cell receptor beta chains listed next were all sequenced from one sample in a study of blood T cell repertoires in COVID-19. Assay used: immunoSEQ multiplex PCR; TCRdb lists only in-frame clones, some missing. This table has approximately 150,000 clones, approximately 80% appearing once. Material for sequencing was peripheral blood. These receptor sequences come from a man between 65 and 85 years old with acute or convalescent COVID-19.

V is TRBV4-2 and J is TRBJ2-2; D possibly corresponds to TRBD2 (5 bases). Trimming removed 4 bases from V and 1 base from J, with 16 bases in between. Germline lookup yields CDR1 LGHNA and CDR2 YNFKEQ. The CDR3 extends over 17 amino acids. The CDR3 loop reads CASSPDSSPKNTGELFF. DNA for the CDR3: TGTGCCAGCAGCCCAGATTCTAGCCCTAAGAACACCGGGGAGCTGTTTTTT.

In the case of this clone: The same CDR3 also results from other DNA sequences found in this sample. The chain uses TRBV4-1 and TRBJ1-5; tentatively, D is TRBD1 (6 bases). Germline V lookup: CDR1 MGHRA, CDR2 YSYEKL. Trimming took 5 bases from V and 4 from J, leaving 12 bases between them. This CDR3 contains 14 residues. The DNA for the CDR3 is TGCGCCAGCAGCGACACAGGGAGAAATCAGCCCCAGCATTTT. This sequence encodes CASSDTGRNQPQHF.

The V call is TRBV6-5, the J call TRBJ1-1, with unresolved D. V was trimmed by 6 bases and J by 7 bases, leaving 9 bases between them. The CDR3 contains 11 residues. Germline-derived CDR1 and CDR2 are MNHEY and SVGAGI. Here the CDR3 reads CASSEGVEAFF. The CDR3 DNA reads TGTGCCAGCAGCGAGGGAGTTGAAGCTTTCTTT.

This chain links TRBV30 with TRBJ1-4; weak D call: TRBD1 (5 bases). The CDR3 is 15 amino acids. The V end was cut by 4 bases, the J end by 5 bases, with 17 bases between. Per germline, CDR1 GTSNPN and CDR2 SVGIG (reference sequence). The DNA for the CDR3 is TGTGCCTGGATGGATCGACAGAGGTGGAATGAAAAACTGTTTTTT. Translating it yields CAWMDRQRWNEKLFF.

V usage is TRBV6-4 and J usage is TRBJ2-2; TRBD2 matches 7 bases. Trimming cost V 5 bases and J 1 base; bases outside gene matches: 7. Looked up from germline, CDR1 is MRHNA and CDR2 is SNTAGT. The CDR3 loop spans 16 amino acids. The CDR3 DNA is TGTGCCAGCAGTTCTAGCGGCTCCTTGAACACCGGGGAGCTGTTTTTT. Translation gives CASSSSGSLNTGELFF.

On this clone itself: A much larger clone sits a single nucleotide away, making a read error possible. The sample contains more than one DNA sequence encoding this CDR3. The rearrangement joins TRBV5-1 to TRBJ2-1; TRBD2 is a possible D gene (6 bases). The V gene's germline CDR1 is SGHRS and CDR2 YFSETQ. V was cut by 4 bases and J by 0 bases, with 11 bases left in between. The CDR3 has 15 amino acids. CDR3 DNA sequence: TGCGCCAGCAGCCTGGACGGGAGCTCCTACAATGAGCAGTTCTTC. The encoded protein is CASSLDGSSYNEQFF.

This chain links TRBV3-1 (or the pseudogene TRBV3-2) with TRBJ1-1; D is unresolved. The germline gives CDR1 LGHDT, CDR2 YNNKEL (reference sequence). This CDR3 is built from 13 residues. V was clipped by 1 base and J by 4 bases, with 7 bases between them. DNA of the CDR3: TGTGCCAGCAGCCAAGGGGAGGGCACTGAAGCTTTCTTT. This translates into CASSQGEGTEAFF.

The V gene is TRBV6-1, the J gene TRBJ1-2; the match to TRBD1 covers 8 bases. CDR3 size: 14 residues. The junction had 8 bases not matched to a gene; V was cut back by 9 bases and J by 2 bases. Germline CDR1 is MNHNS and CDR2 is SASEGT. CDR3 region: CASEQGGSNYGYTF. The CDR3 nucleotides are TGTGCCAGTGAACAGGGGGGGTCGAACTATGGCTACACCTTC.

The J gene is TRBJ2-1, the V gene TRBV5-1; perhaps TRBD2 as D (5 bases). There are 16 residues in the CDR3. Germline V gene sequence: CDR1 SGHRS, CDR2 YFSETQ. V lost 2 bases and J 5 bases, leaving 17 bases between the germline ends. The CDR3 DNA follows: TGCGCCAGCAGCTTTCTTGGGAGTGATCTCAACAATGAGCAGTTCTTC. Protein sequence: CASSFLGSDLNNEQFF.

The chain uses TRBV18 and TRBJ1-1; D perhaps matches TRBD1 (6 bases). V gave up 3 bases and J gave up 6 bases, with 11 bases separating them. Germline V gene data show CDR1 as KGHSH and CDR2 as LQKENI. This CDR3 is 13 amino acids long. CDR3 sequence reads: CASSPNRVAEAFF. CDR3 DNA sequence: TGTGCCAGCTCACCGAACAGGGTCGCTGAAGCTTTCTTT.

The rearrangement uses TRBV28 and TRBJ1-2; no clear D. The V end was cut by 3 bases, the J end by 5 bases, with 7 bases between. The CDR3 length is 12 residues. Germline CDR1 reads MDHEN; CDR2 reads SYDVKM. CDR3 DNA sequence: TGTGCCAGCAGTTTTATGAGGTATGGCTACACCTTC. Protein sequence: CASSFMRYGYTF.

The chain carries TRBV4-2 and TRBJ2-7, with D perhaps TRBD2 (7 bases). Germline V gene data show CDR1 as LGHNA and CDR2 as YNFKEQ. This CDR3 has 15 amino acids. V gave up 0 bases and J gave up 7 bases, with 16 bases separating them. The CDR3 is CASSQDLAGAREQYF. The CDR3 coding sequence is TGTGCCAGCAGCCAAGATTTGGCGGGGGCCCGTGAGCAGTACTTC.

The chain recombines TRBV5-1 with TRBJ2-1, with D possibly TRBD2 on 6 matching bases. Germline loops: CDR1 SGHRS, CDR2 YFSETQ. Trimming removed 4 bases from V and 0 bases from J, with 11 bases in between. The CDR3 has 15 amino acids. The CDR3 is CASSGAGSSYNEQFF. CDR3 coding DNA: TGCGCCAGCAGCGGGGCGGGGAGCTCCTACAATGAGCAGTTCTTC.

This rearrangement joins TRBV5-1 to TRBJ2-7; no reliable D call. This CDR3 contains 13 residues. Per germline, CDR1 SGHRS and CDR2 YFSETQ. The V gene lost 4 bases and the J gene lost 4 bases, with 12 bases spanning the gap. The chain's CDR3 is CASSPITSYEQYF. The CDR3 DNA reads as TGCGCCAGCAGCCCGATAACATCGTACGAGCAGTACTTC. Variable domain in full (rest from reference TRBV5-1 and TRBJ2-7): KAGVTQTPRYLIKTRGQQVTLSCSPISGHRSVSWYQQTPGQGLQFLFEYFSETQRNKGNFPGRFSGRQFSNSRSEMNVSTLELGDSALYLCASSPITSYEQYFGPGTRLTVT.

This rearrangement joins TRBV2 to TRBJ2-7; perhaps TRBD2 as D (5 bases). Trimming removed 3 bases at V and 2 bases at J, with 14 bases between. CDR3 length equals 15 residues. Germline assignment: CDR1 SNHLY and CDR2 FYNNEI. CDR3 in amino acids: CASSDRTFATYEQYF. The CDR3 nucleotides are TGTGCCAGCAGTGATCGGACTTTTGCAACCTACGAGCAGTACTTC.

In nucleotides, the CDR3 is TGTGCCAGCAGTTTATCTGATACTAGCACAGATACGCAGTATTTT. Amino acid sequence: CASSLSDTSTDTQYF. The J gene is TRBJ2-3, the V gene TRBV27; D gene unclear. Trimming stripped 0 bases from V and 0 bases from J, with 7 bases between. CDR1 is MNHEY and CDR2 is SMNVEV in the germline V gene (reference sequence). This CDR3 region has 15 residues.

This clone was detected once. J is TRBJ2-7 and V is TRBV29-1; possibly TRBD1 for D (5 bases). CDR1 and CDR2 from the germline V gene are SQVTM and ANQGSEA. This CDR3 region has 11 residues. The ends were cut back, 0 bases at V and 5 bases at J, with 5 bases in the middle. The CDR3 loop is CSVEEQDEQYF. In DNA form, the CDR3 reads TGCAGCGTTGAAGAACAGGACGAGCAGTACTTC.

V is TRBV5-1 and J is TRBJ2-5; 12 nucleotides line up with TRBD2. Germline values: CDR1 SGHRS, CDR2 YFSETQ. The length of the CDR3 is 15 residues. V lost 4 bases to trimming and J lost 4 bases; unmatched junction nucleotides: 5. CDR3 nucleotides: TGCGCCAGCAGCACGGAGGGACTAGCGGGAGAGACCCAGTACTTC. Its translation: CASSTEGLAGETQYF. The entire variable domain, with the rest obtained from reference TRBV5-1 and TRBJ2-5, is as follows: KAGVTQTPRYLIKTRGQQVTLSCSPISGHRSVSWYQQTPGQGLQFLFEYFSETQRNKGNFPGRFSGRQFSNSRSEMNVSTLELGDSALYLCASSTEGLAGETQYFGPGTRLLVL.

This chain joins TRBV27 and TRBJ2-1, with D perhaps matching TRBD2 (5 bases). Germline V lookup: CDR1 MNHEY, CDR2 SMNVEV (reference sequence). The CDR3 runs 17 residues. The V end lost 6 bases, the J end lost 2 bases, and 20 bases lay between the germline ends. The CDR3, as DNA: TGTGCCAGCAGAGTCGCCCTGCGCGGGCTTACCTACAATGAGCAGTTCTTC. This sequence encodes CASRVALRGLTYNEQFF.

This clone has more than one count but fewer than ten. The chain recombines TRBV10-2 with TRBJ1-6; D gene uncertain. Trimming took 3 bases from V and 7 from J, leaving 7 bases between them. The CDR3 runs to 13 residues. The germline gives CDR1 WSHSY, CDR2 SAAADI. The DNA of the CDR3 is TGCGCCAGCAGTGATTGGCTGAATTCACCCCTCCACTTT. It is translated as CASSDWLNSPLHF.

The chain links TRBV2 to TRBJ1-6, with 7 nucleotides matching TRBD1. With 6 bases clipped from V and 7 bases from J, the junction kept 9 bases outside the gene matches. This CDR3 has 15 amino acids. Germline V gene sequence: CDR1 SNHLY, CDR2 FYNNEI. The CDR3 DNA reads TGTGCCAGCAGCTGGAGGGGGCAACTGAATTCACCCCTCCACTTT. Its protein product is CASSWRGQLNSPLHF.